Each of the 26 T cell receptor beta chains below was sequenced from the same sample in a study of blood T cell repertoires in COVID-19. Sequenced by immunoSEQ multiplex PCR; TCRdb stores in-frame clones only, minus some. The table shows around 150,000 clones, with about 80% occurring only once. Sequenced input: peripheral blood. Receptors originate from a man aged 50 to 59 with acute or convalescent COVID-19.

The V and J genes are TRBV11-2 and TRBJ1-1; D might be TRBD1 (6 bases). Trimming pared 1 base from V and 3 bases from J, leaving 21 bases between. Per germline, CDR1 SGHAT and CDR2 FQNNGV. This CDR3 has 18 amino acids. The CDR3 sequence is CASSLGKGRGRGYTEAFF. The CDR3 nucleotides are TGTGCCAGCAGCTTAGGCAAGGGGAGGGGTAGGGGGTACACTGAAGCTTTCTTT.

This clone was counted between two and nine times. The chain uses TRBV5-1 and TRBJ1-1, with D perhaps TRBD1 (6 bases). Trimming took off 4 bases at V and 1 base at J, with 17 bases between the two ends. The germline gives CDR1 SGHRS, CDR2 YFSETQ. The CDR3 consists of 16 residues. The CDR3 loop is CASSGGHGGRNTEAFF. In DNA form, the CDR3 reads TGCGCCAGCAGCGGAGGACACGGGGGGCGGAACACTGAAGCTTTCTTT. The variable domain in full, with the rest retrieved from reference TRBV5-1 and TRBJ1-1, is KAGVTQTPRYLIKTRGQQVTLSCSPISGHRSVSWYQQTPGQGLQFLFEYFSETQRNKGNFPGRFSGRQFSNSRSEMNVSTLELGDSALYLCASSGGHGGRNTEAFFGQGTRLTVV.

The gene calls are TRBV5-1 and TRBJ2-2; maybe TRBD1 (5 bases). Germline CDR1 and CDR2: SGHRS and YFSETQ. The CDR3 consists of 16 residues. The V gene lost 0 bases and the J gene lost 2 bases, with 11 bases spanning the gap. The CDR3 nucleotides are TGCGCCAGCAGCTTGGGGGGCAGTACCAACACCGGGGAGCTGTTTTTT. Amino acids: CASSLGGSTNTGELFF.

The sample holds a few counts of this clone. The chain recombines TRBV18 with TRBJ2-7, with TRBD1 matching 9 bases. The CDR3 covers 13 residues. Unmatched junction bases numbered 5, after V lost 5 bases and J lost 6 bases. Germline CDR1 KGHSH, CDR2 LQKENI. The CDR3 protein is CASSGQGNSEQYV. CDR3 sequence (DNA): TGTGCCAGCTCAGGACAGGGGAACAGCGAGCAGTACGTC.

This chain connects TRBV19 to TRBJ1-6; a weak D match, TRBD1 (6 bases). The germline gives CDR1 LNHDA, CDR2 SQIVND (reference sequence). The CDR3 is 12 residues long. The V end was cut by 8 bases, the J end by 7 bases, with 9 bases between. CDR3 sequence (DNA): TGTGCCAGTGCCCAGGGGAATTCACCCCTCCACTTT. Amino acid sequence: CASAQGNSPLHF.

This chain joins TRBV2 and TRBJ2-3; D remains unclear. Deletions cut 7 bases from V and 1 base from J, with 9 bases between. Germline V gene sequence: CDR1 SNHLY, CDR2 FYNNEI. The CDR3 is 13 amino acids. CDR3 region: CASTARRTDTQYF. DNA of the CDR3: TGTGCCAGCACAGCGAGGCGCACAGATACGCAGTATTTT.

The CDR3 here is CASSKGLAGEQYF. Here the CDR3 DNA reads TGTGCCAGCAGCAAAGGACTAGCGGGGGAGCAGTACTTC. The chain couples TRBV11-3 to TRBJ2-7; 12 nucleotides align to TRBD2. V was clipped by 5 bases and J by 7 bases; unmatched bases: 3. The CDR3 runs to 13 residues. Germline V CDR1 and CDR2: SGHNT, YENEEA.

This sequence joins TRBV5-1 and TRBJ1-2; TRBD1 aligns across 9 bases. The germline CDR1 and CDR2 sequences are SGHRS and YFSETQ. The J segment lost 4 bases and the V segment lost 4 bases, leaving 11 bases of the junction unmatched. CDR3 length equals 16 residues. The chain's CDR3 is CASSQGTGPYGYGYTF. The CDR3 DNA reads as TGCGCCAGCAGCCAGGGGACAGGGCCGTACGGCTATGGCTACACCTTC. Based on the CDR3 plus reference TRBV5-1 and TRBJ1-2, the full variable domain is KAGVTQTPRYLIKTRGQQVTLSCSPISGHRSVSWYQQTPGQGLQFLFEYFSETQRNKGNFPGRFSGRQFSNSRSEMNVSTLELGDSALYLCASSQGTGPYGYGYTFGSGTRLTVV.

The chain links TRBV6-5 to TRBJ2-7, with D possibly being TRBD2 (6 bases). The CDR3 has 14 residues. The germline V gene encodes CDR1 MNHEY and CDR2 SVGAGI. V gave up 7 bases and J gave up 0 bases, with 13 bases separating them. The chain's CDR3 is CASTWDWSSYEQYV. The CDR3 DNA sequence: TGTGCCAGCACTTGGGACTGGAGCTCCTACGAGCAGTACGTC.

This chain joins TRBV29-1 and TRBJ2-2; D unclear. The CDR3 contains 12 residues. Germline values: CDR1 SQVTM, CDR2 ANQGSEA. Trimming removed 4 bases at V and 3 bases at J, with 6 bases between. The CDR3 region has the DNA TGCAGCGTTGTCCCCGACACCGGGGAGCTGTTTTTT. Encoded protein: CSVVPDTGELFF.

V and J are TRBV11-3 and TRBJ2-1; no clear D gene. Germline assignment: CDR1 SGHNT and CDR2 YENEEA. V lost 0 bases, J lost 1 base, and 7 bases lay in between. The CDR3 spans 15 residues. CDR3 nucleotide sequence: TGTGCCAGCAGCTTAGATCAGTTATCCTACAATGAGCAGTTCTTC. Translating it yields CASSLDQLSYNEQFF.

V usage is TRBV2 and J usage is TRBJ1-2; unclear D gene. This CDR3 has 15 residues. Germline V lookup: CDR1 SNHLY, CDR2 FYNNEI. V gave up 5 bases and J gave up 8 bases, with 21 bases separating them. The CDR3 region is CASSLQLTRVRGYTF. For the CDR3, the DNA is TGTGCCAGCAGTCTCCAACTAACACGGGTCCGGGGCTACACCTTC.

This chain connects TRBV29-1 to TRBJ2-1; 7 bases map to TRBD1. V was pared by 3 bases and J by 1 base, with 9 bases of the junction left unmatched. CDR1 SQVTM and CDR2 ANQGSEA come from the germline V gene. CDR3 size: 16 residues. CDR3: CSVDRDTGESYNEQFF. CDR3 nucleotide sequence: TGCAGCGTTGACAGAGACACAGGGGAATCCTACAATGAGCAGTTCTTC.

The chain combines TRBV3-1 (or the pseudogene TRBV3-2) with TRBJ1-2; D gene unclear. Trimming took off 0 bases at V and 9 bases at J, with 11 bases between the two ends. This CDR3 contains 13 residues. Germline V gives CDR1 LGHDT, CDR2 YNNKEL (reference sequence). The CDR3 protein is CASSQDPGRSYTF. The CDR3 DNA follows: TGTGCCAGCAGCCAAGATCCGGGGAGGAGCTACACCTTC.

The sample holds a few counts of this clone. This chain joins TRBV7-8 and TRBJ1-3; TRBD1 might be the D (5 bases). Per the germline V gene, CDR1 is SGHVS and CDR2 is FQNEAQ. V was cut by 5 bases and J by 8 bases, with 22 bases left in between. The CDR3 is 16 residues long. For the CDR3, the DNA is TGTGCCAGCAGCCCACCCATGACCAGCCGGGGGGACACCATATATTTT. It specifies CASSPPMTSRGDTIYF.

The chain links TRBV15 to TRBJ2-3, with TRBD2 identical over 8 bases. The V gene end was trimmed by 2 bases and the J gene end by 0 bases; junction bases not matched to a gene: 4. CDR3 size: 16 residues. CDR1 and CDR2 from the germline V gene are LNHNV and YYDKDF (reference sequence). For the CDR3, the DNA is TGTGCCACCAGCAGATTACGGGGGGGGAGCACAGATACGCAGTATTTT. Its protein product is CATSRLRGGSTDTQYF.

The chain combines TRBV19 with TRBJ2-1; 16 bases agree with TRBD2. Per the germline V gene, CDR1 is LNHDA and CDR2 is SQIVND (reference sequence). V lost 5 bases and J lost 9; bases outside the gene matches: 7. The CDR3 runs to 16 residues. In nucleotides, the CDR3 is TGTGCCAGTAGTTCAGGGACTAGCGGGGGGGCAGGTGAGCAGTTCTTC. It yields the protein CASSSGTSGGAGEQFF.

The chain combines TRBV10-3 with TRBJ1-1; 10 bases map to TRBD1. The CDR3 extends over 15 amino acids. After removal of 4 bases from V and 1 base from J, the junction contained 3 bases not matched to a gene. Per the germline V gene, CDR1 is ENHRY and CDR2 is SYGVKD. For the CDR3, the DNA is TGTGCCATCAGTGGAAGGGACAGGGGGAACACTGAAGCTTTCTTT. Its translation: CAISGRDRGNTEAFF.

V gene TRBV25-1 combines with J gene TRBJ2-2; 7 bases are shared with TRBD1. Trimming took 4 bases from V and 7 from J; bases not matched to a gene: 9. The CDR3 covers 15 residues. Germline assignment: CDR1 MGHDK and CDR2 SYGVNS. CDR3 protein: CASSGVQGIHGELFF. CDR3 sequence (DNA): TGTGCCAGCAGTGGAGTACAGGGGATCCACGGGGAGCTGTTTTTT.

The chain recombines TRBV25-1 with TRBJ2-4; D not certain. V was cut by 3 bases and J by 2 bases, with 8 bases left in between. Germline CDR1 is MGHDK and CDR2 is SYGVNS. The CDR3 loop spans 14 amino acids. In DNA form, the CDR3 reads TGTGCCAGCAGTGATTCCGGGTCCAAAAACATTCAGTACTTC. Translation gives CASSDSGSKNIQYF. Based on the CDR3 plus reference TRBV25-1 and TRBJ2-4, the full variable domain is EADIYQTPRYLVIGTGKKITLECSQTMGHDKMYWYQQDPGMELHLIHYSYGVNSTEKGDLSSESTVSRIRTEHFPLTLESARPSHTSQYLCASSDSGSKNIQYFGAGTRLSVL.

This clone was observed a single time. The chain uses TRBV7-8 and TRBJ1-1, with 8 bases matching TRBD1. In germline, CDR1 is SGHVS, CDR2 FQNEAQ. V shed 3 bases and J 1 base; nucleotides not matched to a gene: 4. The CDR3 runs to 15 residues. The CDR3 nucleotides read TGTGCCAGCAGCTTCAGACAGGGGAAGAACACTGAAGCTTTCTTT. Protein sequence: CASSFRQGKNTEAFF.

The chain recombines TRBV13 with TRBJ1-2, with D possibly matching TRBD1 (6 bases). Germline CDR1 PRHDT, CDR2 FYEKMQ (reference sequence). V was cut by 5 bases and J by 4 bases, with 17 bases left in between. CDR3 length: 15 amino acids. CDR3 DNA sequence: TGTGCCAGCAGCGAAGGGACACGTAGAAGCTATGGCTACACCTTC. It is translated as CASSEGTRRSYGYTF.

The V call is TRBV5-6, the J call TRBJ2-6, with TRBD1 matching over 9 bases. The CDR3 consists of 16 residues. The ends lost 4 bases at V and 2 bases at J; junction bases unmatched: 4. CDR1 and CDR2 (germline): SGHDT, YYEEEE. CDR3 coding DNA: TGTGCCAGCAGCCTTGGGACAGGGACTGGGGCCAACGTCCTGACTTTC. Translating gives CASSLGTGTGANVLTF. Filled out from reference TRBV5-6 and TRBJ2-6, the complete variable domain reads DAGVTQSPTHLIKTRGQQVTLRCSPKSGHDTVSWYQQALGQGPQFIFQYYEEEERQRGNFPDRFSGHQFPNYSSELNVNALLLGDSALYLCASSLGTGTGANVLTFGAGSRLTVL.

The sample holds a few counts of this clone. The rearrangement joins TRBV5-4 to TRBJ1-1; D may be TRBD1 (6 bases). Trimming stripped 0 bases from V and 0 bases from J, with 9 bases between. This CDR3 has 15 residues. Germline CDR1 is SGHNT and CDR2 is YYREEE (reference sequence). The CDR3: CASSLEAGVNTEAFF. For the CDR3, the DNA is TGTGCCAGCAGCTTGGAGGCAGGGGTGAACACTGAAGCTTTCTTT.

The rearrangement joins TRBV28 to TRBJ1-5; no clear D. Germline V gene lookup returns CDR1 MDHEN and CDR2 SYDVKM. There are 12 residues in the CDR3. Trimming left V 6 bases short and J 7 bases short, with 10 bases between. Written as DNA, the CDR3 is TGTGCCAGCAGAGCACTAAGCCAGCCCCAGCATTTT. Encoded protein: CASRALSQPQHF.

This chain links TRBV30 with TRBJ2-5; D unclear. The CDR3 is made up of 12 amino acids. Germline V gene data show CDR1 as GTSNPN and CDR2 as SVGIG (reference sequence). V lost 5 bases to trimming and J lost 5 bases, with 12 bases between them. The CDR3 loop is CAWGPGGETQYF. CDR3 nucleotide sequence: TGTGCCTGGGGTCCGGGTGGCGAGACCCAGTACTTC.